These 2 T cell receptor beta chains were sequenced from one sample in a study of glioma-infiltrating T cells. The iRepertoire nested amplicon-rescue multiplex PCR amplified TCR alpha and beta CDR3s from RNA. TCRdb itself ran the multiplex PCR reads through MiXCR, one entry per CDR3 protein. The sample yields under 150,000 distinct CDR3 sequences, about 22% seen once. The sample consisted of glioma tissue, nonneoplastic brain tissue, or PBMCs (not recorded which). The source is a human donor with low-grade glioma or glioblastoma, undergoing nonglioma brain surgery, or in good health (not recorded which).

This clonotype was recorded many times. The chain carries TRBV6-2 or TRBV6-3 and TRBJ2-1; D is unclear. Looked up from germline, CDR1 is MNHEY and CDR2 is SVGEGT. The CDR3 loop spans 12 amino acids. Trimming took off 1 base at V and 4 bases at J, with 2 bases between the two ends. DNA of the CDR3: TGTGCCAGCAGTTACTGGTACAATGAGCAGTTCTTC. Its translation: CASSYWYNEQFF.

The chain employs TRBV5-4 and TRBJ2-7, with D possibly being TRBD1 (6 bases). Per germline, CDR1 SGHNT and CDR2 YYREEE (reference sequence). The CDR3 consists of 13 residues. V gave up 5 bases and J gave up 7 bases, with 16 bases separating them. The DNA for the CDR3 is TGTGCCAGCAGTTTGACAGGTCTCAGGGAGCAGTACGTC. Translating it yields CASSLTGLREQYV.